The sequence of this T cell receptor (beta chain) was determined in a study of T cells in Graves' hyperthyroidism and ophthalmopathy. The wider study: Initial diagnosis, before any treatment, was when peripheral blood was collected.

Using RNA transcripts as the source, TCR beta CDR3 regions were amplified. A first-round RT-PCR of the TCR CDR3 used the HTBI primer set. MiXCR, run by TCRdb on the multiplex PCR reads, gives a single entry per CDR3 protein. The sample records over 300,000 distinct CDR3 sequences, roughly 13% being singletons. V was shortened by 6 bases and J by 2 bases, with 14 bases between the two germline ends. This CDR3 spans 14 amino acids. Germline values: CDR1 KGHSH, CDR2 LQKENI. This clonotype was recorded at least ten times. From approximately 9.1 ml of fresh peripheral blood, PBMCs were isolated. This TCR was sampled from a woman between 55 and 75 years old with Graves' hyperthyroidism. Material for sequencing was blood. The chain carries TRBV18 and TRBJ2-7; no definite D call. CDR3 DNA sequence: TGTGCCAGCTCCCCCACGGACGGAGCCTACGAGCAGTACTTC. Translating gives CASSPTDGAYEQYF.